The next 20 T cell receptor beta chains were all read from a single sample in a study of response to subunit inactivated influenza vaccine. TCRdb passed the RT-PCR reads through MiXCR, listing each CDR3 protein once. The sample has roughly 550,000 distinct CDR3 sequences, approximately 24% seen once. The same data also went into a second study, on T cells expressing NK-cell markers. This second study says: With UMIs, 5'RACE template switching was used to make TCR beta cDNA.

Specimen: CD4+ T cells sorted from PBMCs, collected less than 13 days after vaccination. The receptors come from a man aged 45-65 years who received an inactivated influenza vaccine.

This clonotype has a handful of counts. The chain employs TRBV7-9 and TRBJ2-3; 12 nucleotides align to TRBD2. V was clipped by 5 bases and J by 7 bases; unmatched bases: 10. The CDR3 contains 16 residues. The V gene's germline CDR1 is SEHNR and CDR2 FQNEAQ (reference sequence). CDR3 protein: CASSRTSGGTRNTQYF. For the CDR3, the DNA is TGTGCCAGCAGCCGAACTAGCGGGGGGACGAGGAATACGCAGTATTTT.

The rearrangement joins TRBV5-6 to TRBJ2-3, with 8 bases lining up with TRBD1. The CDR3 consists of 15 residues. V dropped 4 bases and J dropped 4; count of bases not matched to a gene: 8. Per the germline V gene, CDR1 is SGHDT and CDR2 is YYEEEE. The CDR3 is CASSRPDRGSDTQYF. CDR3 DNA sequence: TGTGCCAGCAGCCGCCCCGACAGGGGTTCAGATACGCAGTATTTT.

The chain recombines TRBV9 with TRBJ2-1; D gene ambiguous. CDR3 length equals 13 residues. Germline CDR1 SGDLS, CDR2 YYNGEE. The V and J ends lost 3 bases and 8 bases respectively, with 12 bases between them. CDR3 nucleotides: TGTGCCAGCAGCGACCAAGTTGCGGATGAGCAGTTCTTC. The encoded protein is CASSDQVADEQFF.

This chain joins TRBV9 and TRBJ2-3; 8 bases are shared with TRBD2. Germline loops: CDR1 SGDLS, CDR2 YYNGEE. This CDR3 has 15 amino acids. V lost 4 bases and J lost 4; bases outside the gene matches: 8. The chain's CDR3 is CASSLGLGRSDTQYF. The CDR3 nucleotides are TGTGCCAGCAGCTTGGGACTAGGACGATCAGATACGCAGTATTTT.

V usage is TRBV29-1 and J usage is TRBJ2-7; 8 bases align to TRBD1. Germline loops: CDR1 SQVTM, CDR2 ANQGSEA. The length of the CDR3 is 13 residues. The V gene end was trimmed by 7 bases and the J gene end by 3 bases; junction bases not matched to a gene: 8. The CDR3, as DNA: TGCAGCGCCGGTATAGGACAGGGCTACGAGCAGTACTTC. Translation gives CSAGIGQGYEQYF.

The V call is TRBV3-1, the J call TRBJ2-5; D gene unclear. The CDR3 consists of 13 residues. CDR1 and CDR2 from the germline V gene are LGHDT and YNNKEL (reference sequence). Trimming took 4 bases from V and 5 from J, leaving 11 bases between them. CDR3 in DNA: TGTGCCAGCAGCCCCCACGAGATGGAGACCCAGTACTTC. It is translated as CASSPHEMETQYF.

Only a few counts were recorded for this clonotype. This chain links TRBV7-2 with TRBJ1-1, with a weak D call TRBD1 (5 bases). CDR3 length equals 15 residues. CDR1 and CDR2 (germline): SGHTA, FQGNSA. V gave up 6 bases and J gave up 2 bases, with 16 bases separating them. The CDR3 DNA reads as TGTGCCAGCAGGCCCGTGGGGGGGATAAACACTGAAGCTTTCTTT. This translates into CASRPVGGINTEAFF.

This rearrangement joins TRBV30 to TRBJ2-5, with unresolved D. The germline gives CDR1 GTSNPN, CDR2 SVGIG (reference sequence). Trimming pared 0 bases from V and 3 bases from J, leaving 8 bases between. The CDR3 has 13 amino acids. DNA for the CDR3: TGTGCCTGGAGTGTACTATCGGAAGAGACCCAGTACTTC. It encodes CAWSVLSEETQYF. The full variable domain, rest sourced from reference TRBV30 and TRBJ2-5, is SQTIHQWPATLVQPVGSPLSLECTVEGTSNPNLYWYRQAAGRGLQLLFYSVGIGQISSEVPQNLSASRPQDRQFILSSKKLLLSDSGFYLCAWSVLSEETQYFGPGTRLLVL.

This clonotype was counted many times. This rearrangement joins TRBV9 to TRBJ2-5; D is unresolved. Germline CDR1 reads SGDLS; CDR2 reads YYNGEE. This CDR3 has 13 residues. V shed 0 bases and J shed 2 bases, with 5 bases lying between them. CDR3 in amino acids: CASSVAVQETQYF. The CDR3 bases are TGTGCCAGCAGCGTAGCGGTACAAGAGACCCAGTACTTC.

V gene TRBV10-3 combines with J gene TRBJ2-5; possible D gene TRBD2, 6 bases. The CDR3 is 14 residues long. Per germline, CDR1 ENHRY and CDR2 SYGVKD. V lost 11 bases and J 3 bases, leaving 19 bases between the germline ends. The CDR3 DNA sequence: TGTGCCTCCTCCCTTGGTTGGGGGGAAGAGACCCAGTACTTC. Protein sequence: CASSLGWGEETQYF.

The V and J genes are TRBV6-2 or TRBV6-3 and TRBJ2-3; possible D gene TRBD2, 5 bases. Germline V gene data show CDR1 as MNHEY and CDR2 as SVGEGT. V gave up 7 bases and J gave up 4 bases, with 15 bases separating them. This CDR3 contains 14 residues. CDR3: CASIRGRASDTQYF. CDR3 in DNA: TGTGCCAGCATTCGGGGTAGGGCCTCAGATACGCAGTATTTT.

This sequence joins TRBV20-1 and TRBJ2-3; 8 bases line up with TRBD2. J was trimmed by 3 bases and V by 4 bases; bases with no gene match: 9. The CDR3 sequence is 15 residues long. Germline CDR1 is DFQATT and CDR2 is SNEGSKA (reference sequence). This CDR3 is CSAITSGSATDTQYF. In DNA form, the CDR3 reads TGCAGTGCTATAACAAGCGGGAGTGCAACAGATACGCAGTATTTT.

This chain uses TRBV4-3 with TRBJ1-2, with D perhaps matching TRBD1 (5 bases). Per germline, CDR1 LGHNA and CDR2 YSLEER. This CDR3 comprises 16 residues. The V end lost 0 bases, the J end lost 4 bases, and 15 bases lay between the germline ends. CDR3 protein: CASSQDMGPWGYGYTF. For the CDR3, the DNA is TGCGCCAGCAGCCAAGATATGGGACCCTGGGGCTATGGCTACACCTTC.

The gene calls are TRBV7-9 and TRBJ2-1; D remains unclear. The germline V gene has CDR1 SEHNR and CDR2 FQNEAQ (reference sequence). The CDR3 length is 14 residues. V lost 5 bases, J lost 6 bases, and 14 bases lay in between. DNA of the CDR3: TGTGCCAGCAGCGTAATGCATAAAGCCAATGAGCAGTTCTTC. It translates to CASSVMHKANEQFF.

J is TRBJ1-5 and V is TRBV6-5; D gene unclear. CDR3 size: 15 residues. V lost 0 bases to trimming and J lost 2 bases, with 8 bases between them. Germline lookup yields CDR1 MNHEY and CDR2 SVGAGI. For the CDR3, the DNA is TGTGCCAGCAGTTACTCGAGGCACCGCAATCAGCCCCAGCATTTT. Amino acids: CASSYSRHRNQPQHF.

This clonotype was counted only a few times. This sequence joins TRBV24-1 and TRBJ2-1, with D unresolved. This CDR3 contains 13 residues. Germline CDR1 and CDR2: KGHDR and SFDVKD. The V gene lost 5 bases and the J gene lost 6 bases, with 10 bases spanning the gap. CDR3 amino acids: CATSGGILNEQFF. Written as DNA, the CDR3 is TGTGCCACCAGTGGTGGGATCCTCAATGAGCAGTTCTTC.

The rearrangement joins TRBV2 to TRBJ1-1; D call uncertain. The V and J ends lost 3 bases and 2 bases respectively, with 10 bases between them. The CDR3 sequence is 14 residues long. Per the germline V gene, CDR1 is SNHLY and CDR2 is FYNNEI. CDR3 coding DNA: TGTGCCAGCAGTGAGGGTGAGTTTAACACTGAAGCTTTCTTT. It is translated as CASSEGEFNTEAFF.

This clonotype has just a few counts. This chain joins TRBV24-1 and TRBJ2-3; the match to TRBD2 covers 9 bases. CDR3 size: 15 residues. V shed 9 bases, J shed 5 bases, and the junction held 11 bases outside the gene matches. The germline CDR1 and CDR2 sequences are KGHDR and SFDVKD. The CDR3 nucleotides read TGTGCCACCCAGGACAGCGGGAGGTTTGGAGATACGCAGTATTTT. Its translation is CATQDSGRFGDTQYF.

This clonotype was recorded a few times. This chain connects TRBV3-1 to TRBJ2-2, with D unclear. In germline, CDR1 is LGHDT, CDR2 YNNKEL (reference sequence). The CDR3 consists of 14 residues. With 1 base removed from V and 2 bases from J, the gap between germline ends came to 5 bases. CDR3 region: CASSQGINTGELFF. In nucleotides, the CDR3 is TGTGCCAGCAGCCAAGGGATCAACACCGGGGAGCTGTTTTTT.

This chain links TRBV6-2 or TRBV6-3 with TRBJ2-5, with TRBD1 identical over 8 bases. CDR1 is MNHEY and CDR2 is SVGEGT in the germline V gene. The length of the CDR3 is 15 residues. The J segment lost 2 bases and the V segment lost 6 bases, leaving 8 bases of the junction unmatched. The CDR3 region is CASRGPDRAQETQYF. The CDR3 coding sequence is TGTGCCAGCAGAGGACCGGACAGGGCGCAAGAGACCCAGTACTTC.